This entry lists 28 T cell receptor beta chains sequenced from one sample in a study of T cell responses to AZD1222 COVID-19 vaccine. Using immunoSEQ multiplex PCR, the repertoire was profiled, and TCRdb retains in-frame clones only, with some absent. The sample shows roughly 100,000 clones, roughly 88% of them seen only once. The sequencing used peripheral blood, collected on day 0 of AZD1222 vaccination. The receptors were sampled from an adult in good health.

CDR3 protein: CASSVVGGGTDTQYF. As DNA, the CDR3 is TGTGCCAGCAGCGTAGTCGGGGGGGGCACAGATACGCAGTATTTT. The chain is built from TRBV28 and TRBJ2-3; 8 bases map to TRBD2. The CDR3 totals 15 residues. CDR1 and CDR2 (germline): MDHEN, SYDVKM. Trimming cost V 6 bases and J 1 base; bases outside gene matches: 6.

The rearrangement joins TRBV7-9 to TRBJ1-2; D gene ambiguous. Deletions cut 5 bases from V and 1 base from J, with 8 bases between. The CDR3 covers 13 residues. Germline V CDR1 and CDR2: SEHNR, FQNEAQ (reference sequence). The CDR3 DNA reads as TGTGCCAGCAGCCCCGTAGGTAACTATGGCTACACCTTC. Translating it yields CASSPVGNYGYTF.

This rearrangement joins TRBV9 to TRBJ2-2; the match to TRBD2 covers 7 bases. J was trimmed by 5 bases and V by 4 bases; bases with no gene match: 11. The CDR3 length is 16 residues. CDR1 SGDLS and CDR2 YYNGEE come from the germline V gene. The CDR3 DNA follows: TGTGCCAGCAGCCCCAGACTAGCACCTTTAACCGGGGAGCTGTTTTTT. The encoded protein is CASSPRLAPLTGELFF.

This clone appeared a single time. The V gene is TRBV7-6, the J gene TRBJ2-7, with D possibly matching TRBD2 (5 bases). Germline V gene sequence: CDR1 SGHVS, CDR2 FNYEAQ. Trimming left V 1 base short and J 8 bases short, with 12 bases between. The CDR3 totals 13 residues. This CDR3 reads CASSLDWEYQQYF. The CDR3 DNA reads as TGTGCCAGCAGCTTAGATTGGGAGTATCAGCAGTACTTC.

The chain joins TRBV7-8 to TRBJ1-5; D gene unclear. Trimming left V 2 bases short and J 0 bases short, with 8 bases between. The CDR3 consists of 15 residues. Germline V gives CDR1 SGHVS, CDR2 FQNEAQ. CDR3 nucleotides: TGTGCCAGCAGCTTATTCGGAGATAGCAATCAGCCCCAGCATTTT. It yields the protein CASSLFGDSNQPQHF.

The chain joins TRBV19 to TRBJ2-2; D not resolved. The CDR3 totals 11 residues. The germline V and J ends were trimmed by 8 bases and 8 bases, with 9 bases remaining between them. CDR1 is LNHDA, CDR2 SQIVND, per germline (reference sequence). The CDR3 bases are TGTGCCAGTTGGTTAGGGGGGGAGCTGTTTTTT. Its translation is CASWLGGELFF.

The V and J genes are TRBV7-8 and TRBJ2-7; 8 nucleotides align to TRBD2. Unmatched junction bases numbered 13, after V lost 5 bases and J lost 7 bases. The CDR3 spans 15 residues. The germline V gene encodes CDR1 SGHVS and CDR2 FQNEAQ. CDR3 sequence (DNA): TGTGCCAGCAGCGTAACCGGGACTAGTCCTCGGGAGCAGTACTTC. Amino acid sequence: CASSVTGTSPREQYF.

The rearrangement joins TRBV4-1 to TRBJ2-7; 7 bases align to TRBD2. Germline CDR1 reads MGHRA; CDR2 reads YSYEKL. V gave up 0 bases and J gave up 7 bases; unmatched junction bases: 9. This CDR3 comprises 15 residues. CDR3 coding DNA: TGCGCCAGCAGCCAAGACGGCGGGGGTTTGCGGGAGCAGTACTTC. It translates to CASSQDGGGLREQYF.

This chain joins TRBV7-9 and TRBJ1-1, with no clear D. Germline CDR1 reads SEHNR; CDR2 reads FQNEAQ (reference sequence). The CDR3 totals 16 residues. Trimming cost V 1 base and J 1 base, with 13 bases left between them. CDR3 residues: CASSLGSPRGNTEAFF. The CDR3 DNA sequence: TGTGCCAGCAGCTTAGGGAGCCCCCGGGGGAACACTGAAGCTTTCTTT.

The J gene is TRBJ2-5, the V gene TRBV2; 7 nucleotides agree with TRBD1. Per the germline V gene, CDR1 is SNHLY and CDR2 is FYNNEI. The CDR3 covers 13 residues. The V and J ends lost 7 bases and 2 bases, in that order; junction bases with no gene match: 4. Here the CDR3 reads CASTWDSQETQYF. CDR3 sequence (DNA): TGTGCCAGCACGTGGGACAGTCAAGAGACCCAGTACTTC.

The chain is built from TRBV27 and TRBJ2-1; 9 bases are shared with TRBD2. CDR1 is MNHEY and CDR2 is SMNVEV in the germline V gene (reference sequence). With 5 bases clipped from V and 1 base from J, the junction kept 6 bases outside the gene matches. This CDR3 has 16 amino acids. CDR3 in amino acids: CASSALAGESYNEQFF. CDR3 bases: TGTGCCAGCAGTGCACTAGCGGGTGAATCCTACAATGAGCAGTTCTTC.

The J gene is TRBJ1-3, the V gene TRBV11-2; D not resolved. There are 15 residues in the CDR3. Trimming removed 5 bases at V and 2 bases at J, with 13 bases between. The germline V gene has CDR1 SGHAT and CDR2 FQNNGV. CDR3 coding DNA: TGTGCCAGCAGCCCCCGGACGGGTACTGGAAACACCATATATTTT. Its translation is CASSPRTGTGNTIYF.

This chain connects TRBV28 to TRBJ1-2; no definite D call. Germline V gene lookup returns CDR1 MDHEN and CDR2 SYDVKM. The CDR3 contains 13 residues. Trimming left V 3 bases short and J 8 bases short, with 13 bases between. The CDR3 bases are TGTGCCAGCAGTTTCGAAGTGCAGAGGGGCTACACCTTC. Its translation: CASSFEVQRGYTF.

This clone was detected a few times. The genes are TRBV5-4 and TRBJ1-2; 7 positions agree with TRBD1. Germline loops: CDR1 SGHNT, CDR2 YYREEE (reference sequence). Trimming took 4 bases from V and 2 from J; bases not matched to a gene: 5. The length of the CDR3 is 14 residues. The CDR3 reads CASSPWGQNYGYTF. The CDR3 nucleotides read TGTGCCAGCAGCCCCTGGGGACAGAACTATGGCTACACCTTC.

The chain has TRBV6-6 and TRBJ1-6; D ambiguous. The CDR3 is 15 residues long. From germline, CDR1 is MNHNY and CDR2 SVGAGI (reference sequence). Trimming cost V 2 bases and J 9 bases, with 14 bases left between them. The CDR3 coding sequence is TGTGCCAGCAGTTACGATACGGTGAATGGTTCACCCCTCCACTTT. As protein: CASSYDTVNGSPLHF.

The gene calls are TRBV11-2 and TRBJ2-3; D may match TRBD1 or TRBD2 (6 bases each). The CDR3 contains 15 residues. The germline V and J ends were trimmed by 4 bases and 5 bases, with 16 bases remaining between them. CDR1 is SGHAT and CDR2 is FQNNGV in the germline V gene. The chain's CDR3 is CASSSWARGGDTQYF. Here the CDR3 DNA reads TGTGCCAGCAGCTCTTGGGCCAGGGGAGGAGATACGCAGTATTTT.

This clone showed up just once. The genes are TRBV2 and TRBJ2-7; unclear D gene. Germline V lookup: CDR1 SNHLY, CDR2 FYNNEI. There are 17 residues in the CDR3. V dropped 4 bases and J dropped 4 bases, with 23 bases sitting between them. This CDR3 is CASSGAGRATPFYEQYF. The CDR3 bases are TGTGCCAGCAGTGGGGCCGGGCGAGCTACGCCCTTTTACGAGCAGTACTTC.

The DNA for the CDR3 is TGTGCCAGCAGCGGGGCGGGCACTGAAGCTTTCTTT. Its protein is CASSGAGTEAFF. The genes are TRBV5-5 and TRBJ1-1; D might be TRBD1 (5 bases). Germline CDR1 and CDR2: SGHKS and YYEKEE (reference sequence). This CDR3 has 12 residues. Trimming cost V 4 bases and J 4 bases, with 8 bases left between them. The full variable domain, in which reference TRBV5-5 and TRBJ1-1 provide the parts outside the CDR3, is DAGVTQSPTHLIKTRGQQVTLRCSPISGHKSVSWYQQVLGQGPQFIFQYYEKEERGRGNFPDRFSARQFPNYSSELNVNALLLGDSALYLCASSGAGTEAFFGQGTRLTVV.

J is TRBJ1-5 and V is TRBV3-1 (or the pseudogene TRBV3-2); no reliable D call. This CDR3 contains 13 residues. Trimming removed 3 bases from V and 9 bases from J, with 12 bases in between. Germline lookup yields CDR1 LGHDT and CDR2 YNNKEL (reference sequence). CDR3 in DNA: TGTGCCAGCAGCCACGGAAAGGAGGTGCCCCAGCATTTT. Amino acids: CASSHGKEVPQHF.

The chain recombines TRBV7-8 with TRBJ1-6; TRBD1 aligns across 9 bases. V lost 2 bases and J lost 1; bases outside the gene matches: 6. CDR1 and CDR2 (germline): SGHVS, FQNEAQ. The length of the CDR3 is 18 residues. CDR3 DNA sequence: TGTGCCAGCAGCTTATTGGACAGGGGACGGTCCTATAATTCACCCCTCCACTTT. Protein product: CASSLLDRGRSYNSPLHF.

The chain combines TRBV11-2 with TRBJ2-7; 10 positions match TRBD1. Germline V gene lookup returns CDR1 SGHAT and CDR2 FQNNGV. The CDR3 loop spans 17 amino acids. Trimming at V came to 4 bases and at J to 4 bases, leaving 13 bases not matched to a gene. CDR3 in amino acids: CASSSPLRQGAYYEQYF. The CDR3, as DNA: TGTGCCAGCAGCTCCCCCCTTAGACAGGGGGCATATTACGAGCAGTACTTC. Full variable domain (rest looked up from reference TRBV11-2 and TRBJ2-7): EAGVAQSPRYKIIEKRQSVAFWCNPISGHATLYWYQQILGQGPKLLIQFQNNGVVDDSQLPKDRFSAERLKGVDSTLKIQPAKLEDSAVYLCASSSPLRQGAYYEQYFGPGTRLTVT.

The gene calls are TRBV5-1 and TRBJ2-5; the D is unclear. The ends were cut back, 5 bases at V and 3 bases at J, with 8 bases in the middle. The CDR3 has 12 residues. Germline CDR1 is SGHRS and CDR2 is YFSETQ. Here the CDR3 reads CASRELEETQYF. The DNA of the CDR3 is TGCGCCAGCAGGGAGTTAGAAGAGACCCAGTACTTC.

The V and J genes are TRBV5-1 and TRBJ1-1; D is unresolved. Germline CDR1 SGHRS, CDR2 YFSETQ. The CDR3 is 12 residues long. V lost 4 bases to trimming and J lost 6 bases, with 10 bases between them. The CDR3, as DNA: TGCGCCAGCAGCGCCCCTGGCGCTGAAGCTTTCTTT. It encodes CASSAPGAEAFF.

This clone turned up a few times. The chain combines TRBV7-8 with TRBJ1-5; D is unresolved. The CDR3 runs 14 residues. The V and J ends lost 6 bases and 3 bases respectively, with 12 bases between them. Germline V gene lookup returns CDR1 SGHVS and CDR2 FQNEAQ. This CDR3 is CASSFMGINQPQHF. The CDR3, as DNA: TGTGCCAGCAGTTTTATGGGAATCAATCAGCCCCAGCATTTT.

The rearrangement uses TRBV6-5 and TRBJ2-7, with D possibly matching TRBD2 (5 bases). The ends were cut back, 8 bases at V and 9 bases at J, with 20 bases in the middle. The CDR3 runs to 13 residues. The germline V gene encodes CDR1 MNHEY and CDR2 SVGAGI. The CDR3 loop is CASRLSGAAGQYF. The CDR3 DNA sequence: TGTGCCAGCCGCCTGTCCGGAGCCGCGGGGCAGTACTTC.

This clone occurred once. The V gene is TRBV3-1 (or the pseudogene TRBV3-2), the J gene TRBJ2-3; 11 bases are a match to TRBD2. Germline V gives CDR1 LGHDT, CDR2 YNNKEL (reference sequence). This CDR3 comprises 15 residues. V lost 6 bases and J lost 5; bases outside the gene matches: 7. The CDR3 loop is CASRTLAGGQDTQYF. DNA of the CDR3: TGTGCCAGCAGGACGTTAGCGGGGGGGCAAGATACGCAGTATTTT.

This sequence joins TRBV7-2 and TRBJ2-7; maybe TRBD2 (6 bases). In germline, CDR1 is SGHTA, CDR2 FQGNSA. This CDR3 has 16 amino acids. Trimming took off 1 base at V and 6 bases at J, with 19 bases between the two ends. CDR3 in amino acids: CASSLEGRAFGGEQYF. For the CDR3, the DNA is TGTGCCAGCAGCTTAGAGGGGCGGGCCTTCGGGGGCGAGCAGTACTTC.

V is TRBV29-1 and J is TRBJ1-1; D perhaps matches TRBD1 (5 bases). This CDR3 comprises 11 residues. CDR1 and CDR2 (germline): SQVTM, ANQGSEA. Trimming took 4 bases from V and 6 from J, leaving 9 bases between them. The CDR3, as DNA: TGCAGCGTTGTGATGGGGGCTGAAGCTTTCTTT. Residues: CSVVMGAEAFF.